Many counts were recorded for the clone carrying this TCR beta chain. From germline, CDR1 is LNHNV and CDR2 YYDKDF (reference sequence). CDR3 size: 13 residues. Trimming cost V 10 bases and J 2 bases, with 12 bases left between them. The data originate from a study of read filtering for tumor transcriptome and immune sequencing. Molecular barcoded adaptors covering alpha/delta and beta/gamma chains were used on roughly 400 ng RNA. TCRdb re-called the reads with MiXCR, one entry per CDR3 protein. The sample comprises tens of thousands of distinct CDR3 sequences, approximately 14% of which are singletons, and approximately 50% rests with the top ten.

Sequencing was carried out using a population of CD138-negative cells sorted from bone marrow. V and J are TRBV15 and TRBJ2-1; D unclear. This receptor was taken from a donor over 35 with multiple myeloma. In DNA, the CDR3 is TGTGCCAGCTCAGTACTAACCTACAATGAGCAGTTCTTC. This codes for CASSVLTYNEQFF.